This T cell receptor beta chain was found in a study of T cell responses to AZD1222 COVID-19 vaccine. This clone appeared once. Produced via immunoSEQ multiplex PCR; TCRdb's table is partial and in-frame only. This sample has fewer than 130,000 clones, with under 95% found just once. The CDR3 length is 14 residues. Germline lookup yields CDR1 MDHEN and CDR2 SYDVKM. Trimming left V 4 bases short and J 5 bases short, with 14 bases between. The chain has TRBV28 and TRBJ1-1; D may be TRBD1 (6 bases). Sequences were derived from peripheral blood, sampled on day 0 of AZD1222 vaccination. This TCR was sampled from an adult in good health. CDR3 nucleotides: TGTGCCAGCAGTTATCACAGGGATAGGACTGAAGCTTTCTTT. Translation: CASSYHRDRTEAFF.